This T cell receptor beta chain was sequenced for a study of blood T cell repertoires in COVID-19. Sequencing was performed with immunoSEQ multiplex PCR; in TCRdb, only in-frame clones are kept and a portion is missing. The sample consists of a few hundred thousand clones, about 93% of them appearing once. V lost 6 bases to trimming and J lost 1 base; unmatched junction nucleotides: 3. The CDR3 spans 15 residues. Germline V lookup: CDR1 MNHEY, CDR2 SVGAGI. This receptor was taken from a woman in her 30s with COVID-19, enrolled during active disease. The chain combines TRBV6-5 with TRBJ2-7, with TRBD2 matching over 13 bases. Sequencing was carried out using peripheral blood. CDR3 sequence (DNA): TGTGCCAGCAGCCGGGGACTAGCGGGATCCTACGAGCAGTACTTC. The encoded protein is CASSRGLAGSYEQYF.